The source of this T cell receptor beta chain is a study of T cell changes during pregnancy in multiple sclerosis. Germline values: CDR1 SGDLS, CDR2 YYNGEE. Trimming removed 3 bases at V and 6 bases at J, with 12 bases between. This CDR3 has 13 amino acids. Clones were sequenced by immunoSEQ multiplex PCR, and TCRdb holds only the in-frame ones, with some missing. The table records around 35,000 clones, about 90% of them present only once. This receptor was identified in a female donor with multiple sclerosis, enrolled in a pregnancy study. Sequenced material: CD8+ T cells from peripheral blood mononuclear cells, taken after pregnancy. The rearrangement links TRBV9 to TRBJ1-1; D unclear. This CDR3 reads CASSGGFPPEAFF. The CDR3 coding sequence is TGTGCCAGCAGCGGAGGGTTTCCCCCTGAAGCTTTCTTT.